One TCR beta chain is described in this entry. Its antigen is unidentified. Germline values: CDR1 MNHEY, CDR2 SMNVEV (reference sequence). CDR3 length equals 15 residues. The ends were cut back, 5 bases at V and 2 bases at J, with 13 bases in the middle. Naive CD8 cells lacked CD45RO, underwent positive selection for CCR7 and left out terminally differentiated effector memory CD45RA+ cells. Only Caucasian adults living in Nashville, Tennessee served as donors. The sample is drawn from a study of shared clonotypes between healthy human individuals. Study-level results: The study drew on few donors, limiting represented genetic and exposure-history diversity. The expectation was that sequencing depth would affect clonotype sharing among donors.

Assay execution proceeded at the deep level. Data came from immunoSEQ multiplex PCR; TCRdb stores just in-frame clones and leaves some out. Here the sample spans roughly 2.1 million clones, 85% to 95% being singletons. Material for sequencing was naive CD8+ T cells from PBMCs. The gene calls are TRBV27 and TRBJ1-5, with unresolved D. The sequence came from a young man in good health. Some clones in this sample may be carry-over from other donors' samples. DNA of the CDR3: TGTGCCAGCAGTCCGGCCCAAAACGGCAATCAGCCCCAGCATTTT. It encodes CASSPAQNGNQPQHF.